The 12 T cell receptor beta chains below all came from one sample that was sequenced in a study of blood T cell repertoires in COVID-19 (TCRdb year 2020). Library preparation was by the immunoSEQ multiplex PCR assay. TCRdb provides this immuneACCESS table in a form limited to in-frame rearrangements. Some clones are lacking; in checked studies, under half of them reflect an unresolved V gene, and why the rest are absent is not known. In this sample the table shows 300,000 to 400,000 clones, around 83% of which occur a single time. The ten largest clones represent 3% of the sample. Sample: peripheral blood. The receptors derive from a man in his thirties or forties with active or convalescent COVID-19.

The rearrangement links TRBV6-5 to TRBJ1-1, with 8 bases aligning to TRBD1. The CDR3 runs to 14 residues. The germline V gene encodes CDR1 MNHEY and CDR2 SVGAGI. Trimming removed 6 bases from V and 4 bases from J; junction bases left unmatched: 7. The CDR3 reads CASSLNTGGTEAFF. CDR3 in DNA: TGTGCCAGCAGCCTTAACACAGGGGGCACTGAAGCTTTCTTT.

The CDR3 spells CASSQGHGGRFLAGELFF. The DNA of the CDR3 is TGCGCCAGCAGCCAGGGGCACGGGGGGCGATTCTTGGCCGGGGAGCTGTTTTTT. This sequence joins TRBV4-3 and TRBJ2-2; D is possibly TRBD2 (7 bases). V lost 3 bases to trimming and J lost 6 bases, with 23 bases between them. This CDR3 comprises 18 residues. CDR1 and CDR2 (germline): LGHNA, YSLEER.

The J gene is TRBJ1-2, the V gene TRBV7-9; D call uncertain. The ends were cut back, 3 bases at V and 2 bases at J, with 19 bases in the middle. CDR1 is SEHNR and CDR2 is FQNEAQ in the germline V gene (reference sequence). The CDR3 has 17 amino acids. CDR3 residues: CASSLEGWARQNYGYTF. CDR3 bases: TGTGCCAGCAGCTTGGAAGGTTGGGCCAGACAAAACTATGGCTACACCTTC.

This sequence joins TRBV5-1 and TRBJ2-7; the D is unclear. Trimming took 5 bases from V and 2 from J, leaving 14 bases between them. The V gene's germline CDR1 is SGHRS and CDR2 YFSETQ. The CDR3 runs 14 residues. The CDR3 sequence is CASRIISSPYEQYF. The CDR3 bases are TGCGCCAGCAGGATTATAAGTAGCCCCTACGAGCAGTACTTC.

This rearrangement joins TRBV11-2 to TRBJ2-2, with a possible D match to TRBD1 (6 bases). V was pared by 5 bases and J by 7 bases, with 11 bases between. The CDR3 runs 13 residues. CDR1 is SGHAT, CDR2 FQNNGV, per germline. The CDR3 protein is CASSTQGIGELFF. CDR3 nucleotides: TGTGCCAGCAGCACGCAGGGGATCGGGGAGCTGTTTTTT. The whole variable domain, remainder taken from reference TRBV11-2 and TRBJ2-2, is EAGVAQSPRYKIIEKRQSVAFWCNPISGHATLYWYQQILGQGPKLLIQFQNNGVVDDSQLPKDRFSAERLKGVDSTLKIQPAKLEDSAVYLCASSTQGIGELFFGEGSRLTVL.

A single count supports this clone. This rearrangement joins TRBV5-1 to TRBJ1-3, with D unclear. V lost 0 bases and J 3 bases, leaving 13 bases between the germline ends. Germline V gene data show CDR1 as SGHRS and CDR2 as YFSETQ. The CDR3 runs to 16 residues. The chain's CDR3 is CASSLDPEPFGNTIYF. The CDR3 nucleotides are TGCGCCAGCAGCTTGGATCCCGAGCCATTTGGAAACACCATATATTTT.

The chain is built from TRBV9 and TRBJ1-3; no reliable D call. The V end was cut by 5 bases, the J end by 3 bases, with 9 bases between. From germline, CDR1 is SGDLS and CDR2 YYNGEE. This CDR3 has 13 residues. CDR3 DNA sequence: TGTGCCAGCAGGGGAGGCATTGGAAACACCATATATTTT. The encoded protein is CASRGGIGNTIYF.

The chain has TRBV9 and TRBJ1-2; TRBD1 is a possible D gene (5 bases). Trimming took off 3 bases at V and 2 bases at J, with 11 bases between the two ends. Germline V lookup: CDR1 SGDLS, CDR2 YYNGEE. The CDR3 spans 14 residues. CDR3 in amino acids: CASSASRANYGYTF. In DNA form, the CDR3 reads TGTGCCAGCAGCGCGAGCAGGGCGAACTATGGCTACACCTTC.

This clone was observed a single time. Other DNA sequences in the same sample also yield this CDR3. The chain employs TRBV11-2 and TRBJ2-7; D is possibly TRBD2 (6 bases). CDR1 SGHAT and CDR2 FQNNGV come from the germline V gene. The V end lost 1 base, the J end lost 2 bases, and 12 bases lay between the germline ends. The CDR3 totals 15 residues. CDR3 DNA sequence: TGTGCCAGCAGCTTAGGGCCGGGAGTTACCTACGAGCAGTACTTC. Translated, it gives CASSLGPGVTYEQYF.

This chain connects TRBV3-1 (or the pseudogene TRBV3-2) to TRBJ2-1, with D maybe TRBD2 (5 bases). Germline assignment: CDR1 LGHDT and CDR2 YNNKEL (reference sequence). The CDR3 consists of 13 residues. V dropped 1 base and J dropped 10 bases, with 11 bases sitting between them. CDR3 amino acids: CASSQGAAREQFF. The CDR3 DNA follows: TGTGCCAGCAGCCAAGGAGCGGCGCGGGAGCAGTTCTTC.

The rearrangement uses TRBV6-5 and TRBJ1-3; tentative D call: TRBD1 (6 bases). Germline V gives CDR1 MNHEY, CDR2 SVGAGI. CDR3 length: 15 residues. V was cut by 8 bases and J by 4 bases, with 18 bases left in between. The CDR3 loop reads CASGIGRGSGNTIYF. The CDR3 DNA sequence: TGTGCCAGCGGAATCGGCAGGGGTTCCGGAAACACCATATATTTT.

The chain is built from TRBV7-2 and TRBJ2-3; possible D gene TRBD1, 6 bases. V shed 2 bases and J shed 3 bases, with 12 bases lying between them. Germline assignment: CDR1 SGHTA and CDR2 FQGNSA. The CDR3 loop spans 15 amino acids. The CDR3 DNA sequence: TGTGCCAGCAGCTTACAAACAGGGCGGACAGATACGCAGTATTTT. Protein product: CASSLQTGRTDTQYF.